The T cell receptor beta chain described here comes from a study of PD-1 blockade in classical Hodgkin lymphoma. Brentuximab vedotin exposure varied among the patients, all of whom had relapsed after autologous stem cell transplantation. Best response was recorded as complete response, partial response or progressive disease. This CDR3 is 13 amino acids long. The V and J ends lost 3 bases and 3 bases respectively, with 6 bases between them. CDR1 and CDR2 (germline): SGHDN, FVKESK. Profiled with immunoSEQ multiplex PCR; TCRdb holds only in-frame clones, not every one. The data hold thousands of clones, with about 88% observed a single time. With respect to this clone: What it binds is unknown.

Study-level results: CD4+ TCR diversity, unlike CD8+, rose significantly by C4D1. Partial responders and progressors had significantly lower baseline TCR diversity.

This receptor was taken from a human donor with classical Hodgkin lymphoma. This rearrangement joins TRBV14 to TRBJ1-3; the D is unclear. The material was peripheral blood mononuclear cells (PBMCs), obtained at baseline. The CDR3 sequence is CASSQRSGNTIYF. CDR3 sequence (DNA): TGTGCCAGCAGCCAGAGAAGTGGAAACACCATATATTTT.